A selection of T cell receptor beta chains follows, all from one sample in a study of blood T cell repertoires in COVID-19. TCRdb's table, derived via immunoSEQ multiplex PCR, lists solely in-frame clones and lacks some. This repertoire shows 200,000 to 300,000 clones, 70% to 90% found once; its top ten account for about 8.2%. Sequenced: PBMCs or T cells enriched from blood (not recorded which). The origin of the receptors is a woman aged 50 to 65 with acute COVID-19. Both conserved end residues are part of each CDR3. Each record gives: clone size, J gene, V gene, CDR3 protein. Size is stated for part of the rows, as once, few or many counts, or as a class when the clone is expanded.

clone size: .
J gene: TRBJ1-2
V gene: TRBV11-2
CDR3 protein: CASSSRGTDGYTF

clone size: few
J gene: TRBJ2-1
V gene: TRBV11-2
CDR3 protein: CASSLGSASNEQFF

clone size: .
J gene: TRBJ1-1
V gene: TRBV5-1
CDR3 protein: CASSLRENTEAFF

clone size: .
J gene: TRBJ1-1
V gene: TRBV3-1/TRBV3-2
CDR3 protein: CASSQMDRGPYEAFF

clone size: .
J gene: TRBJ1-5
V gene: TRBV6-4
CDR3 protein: CASSDEYWNQPQHF

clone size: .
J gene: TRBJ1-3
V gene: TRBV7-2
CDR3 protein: CASRSPTSGNTIYF

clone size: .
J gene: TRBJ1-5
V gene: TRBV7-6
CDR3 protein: CASSSTGNQPQHF

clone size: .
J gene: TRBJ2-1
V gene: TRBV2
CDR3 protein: CAGRTSGESKQFF

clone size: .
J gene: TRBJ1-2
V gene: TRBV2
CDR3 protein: CASSVGVGTGDRRGGYTF

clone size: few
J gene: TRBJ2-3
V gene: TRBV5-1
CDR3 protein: CASSLGSSGGRTDTQYF

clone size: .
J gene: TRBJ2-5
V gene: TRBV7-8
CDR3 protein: CASSLDLAGGETQYF

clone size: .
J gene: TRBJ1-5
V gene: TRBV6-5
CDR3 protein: CASSTGTAAKIPQHF

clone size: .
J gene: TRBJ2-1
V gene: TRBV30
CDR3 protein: CAWSVPGGEQFF

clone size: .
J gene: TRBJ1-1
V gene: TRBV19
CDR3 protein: CASSPTGAGTEAFF

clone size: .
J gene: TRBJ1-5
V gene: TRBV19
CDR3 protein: CASSTAGTVGTDSYQPQHF

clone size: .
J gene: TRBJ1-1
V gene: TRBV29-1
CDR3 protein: CSVETPQNTEAFF

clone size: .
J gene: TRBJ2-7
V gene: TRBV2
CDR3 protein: CASSTEGLSYEQYF

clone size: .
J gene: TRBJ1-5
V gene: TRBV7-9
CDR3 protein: CASSPGQGEIQPQHF

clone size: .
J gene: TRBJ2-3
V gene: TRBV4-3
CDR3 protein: CASSQDRRGTDTQYF

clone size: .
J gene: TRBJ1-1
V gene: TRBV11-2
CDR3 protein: CASSLGLGRGGRTEAFF

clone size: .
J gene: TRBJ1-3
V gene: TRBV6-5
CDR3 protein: CASSYPGTDSGNTIYF

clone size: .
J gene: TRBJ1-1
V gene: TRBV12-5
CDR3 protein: CASGLGQGPTEAFF

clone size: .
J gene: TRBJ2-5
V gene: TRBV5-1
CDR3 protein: CASSLGGGAGETQYF

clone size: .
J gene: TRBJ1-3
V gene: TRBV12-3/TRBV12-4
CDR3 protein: CASSTGSGNTIYF

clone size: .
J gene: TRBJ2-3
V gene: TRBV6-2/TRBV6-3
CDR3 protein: CASSGLGLVDTQYF